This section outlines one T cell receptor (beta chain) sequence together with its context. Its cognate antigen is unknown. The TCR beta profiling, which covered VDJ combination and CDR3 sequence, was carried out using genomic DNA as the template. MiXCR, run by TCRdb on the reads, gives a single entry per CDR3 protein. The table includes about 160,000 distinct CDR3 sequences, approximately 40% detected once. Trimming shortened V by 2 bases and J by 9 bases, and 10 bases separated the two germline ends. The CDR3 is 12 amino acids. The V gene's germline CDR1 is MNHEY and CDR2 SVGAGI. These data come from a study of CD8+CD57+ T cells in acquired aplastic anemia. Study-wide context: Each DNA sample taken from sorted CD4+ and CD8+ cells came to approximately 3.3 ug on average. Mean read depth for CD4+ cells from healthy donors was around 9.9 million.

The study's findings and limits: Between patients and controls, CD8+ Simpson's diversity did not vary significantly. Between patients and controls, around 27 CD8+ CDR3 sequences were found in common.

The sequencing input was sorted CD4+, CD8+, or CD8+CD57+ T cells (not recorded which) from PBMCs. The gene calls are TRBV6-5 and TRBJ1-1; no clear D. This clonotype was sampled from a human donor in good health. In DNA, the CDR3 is TGTGCCAGCAGTTACAGTAAGGGAAAAGCTTTCTTT. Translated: CASSYSKGKAFF.